Following are 18 T cell receptor beta chains from one sample sequenced in a study of shared clonotypes between healthy human individuals. Using immunoSEQ multiplex PCR, the repertoire was profiled, and TCRdb retains in-frame clones only, with some absent. The data show about 95,000 clones, with less than 80% seen just once and over 35% held by the top ten. The sequenced sample was memory CD8+ T cells sorted from blood. The subset here: CD45RO+ cells pooled with CCR7-negative TemRA cells. The receptors were gathered from a man aged 25 to 40 in good health.

The chain combines TRBV10-1 with TRBJ2-1, with 9 bases lining up with TRBD2. The CDR3 has 17 residues. V gave up 3 bases and J gave up 8 bases; unmatched junction bases: 14. CDR1 and CDR2 from the germline V gene are WNHNN and SYGVQD (reference sequence). The CDR3 is CASSEDEEGLAIYEQFF. DNA of the CDR3: TGCGCCAGCAGTGAAGATGAGGAAGGACTAGCGATATATGAGCAGTTCTTC.

J is TRBJ2-1 and V is TRBV7-6; 9 bases line up with TRBD2. Per germline, CDR1 SGHVS and CDR2 FNYEAQ. The J segment lost 4 bases and the V segment lost 3 bases, leaving 7 bases of the junction unmatched. This CDR3 spans 16 amino acids. Here the CDR3 reads CASSLASGTLYNEQFF. Written as DNA, the CDR3 is TGTGCCAGCAGCTTGGCTAGCGGGACATTGTACAATGAGCAGTTCTTC.

The chain links TRBV7-9 to TRBJ2-1, with D possibly TRBD1 on 6 matching bases. Trimming stripped 5 bases from V and 9 bases from J, with 11 bases between. CDR3 length equals 12 residues. The germline gives CDR1 SEHNR, CDR2 FQNEAQ (reference sequence). The CDR3 nucleotides read TGTGCCAGCAGCCAGGGGTTGGGTGAGCAGTTCTTC. Translation: CASSQGLGEQFF. The complete variable domain, with remaining parts taken from reference TRBV7-9 and TRBJ2-1, reads DTGVSQNPRHKITKRGQNVTFRCDPISEHNRLYWYRQTLGQGPEFLTYFQNEAQLEKSRLLSDRFSAERPKGSFSTLEIQRTEQGDSAMYLCASSQGLGEQFFGPGTRLTVL.

The chain couples TRBV10-3 to TRBJ2-4; 7 nucleotides agree with TRBD2. Trimming took 4 bases from V and 7 from J; bases not matched to a gene: 7. The CDR3 loop spans 14 amino acids. Per the germline V gene, CDR1 is ENHRY and CDR2 is SYGVKD. As DNA, the CDR3 is TGTGCCATCAGTGTAGCGGGTGGGAGGAACATTCAGTACTTC. This codes for CAISVAGGRNIQYF.

The gene calls are TRBV6-5 and TRBJ2-1; weak D call: TRBD1 (6 bases). CDR1 and CDR2 from the germline V gene are MNHEY and SVGAGI. Trimming removed 1 base from V and 7 bases from J, with 8 bases in between. The CDR3 covers 13 residues. Here the CDR3 reads CASSYLTGNEQFF. The CDR3 DNA sequence: TGTGCCAGCAGTTACTTAACAGGGAATGAGCAGTTCTTC.

This chain uses TRBV7-9 with TRBJ2-4; tentatively, D is TRBD1 (5 bases). The germline V and J ends were trimmed by 1 base and 4 bases, with 20 bases remaining between them. This CDR3 spans 18 amino acids. CDR1 is SEHNR, CDR2 FQNEAQ, per germline (reference sequence). The CDR3 protein is CASSLGKLQGSEKNIQYF. The CDR3 nucleotides are TGTGCCAGCAGCTTAGGGAAACTTCAGGGAAGTGAGAAAAACATTCAGTACTTC.

The CDR3 coding sequence is TGTGCCAGTAAGGCCTGGGGAGCGAGCCCGGGACATGAAGGCGAGCAGTACTTC. Its translation is CASKAWGASPGHEGEQYF. The chain recombines TRBV19 with TRBJ2-7, with D possibly TRBD1 on 6 matching bases. CDR3 length: 18 amino acids. V lost 7 bases and J lost 6, with 31 bases in between. CDR1 and CDR2 from the germline V gene are LNHDA and SQIVND (reference sequence).

The rearrangement links TRBV5-4 to TRBJ1-2; D gene unclear. The CDR3 length is 12 residues. CDR1 is SGHNT and CDR2 is YYREEE in the germline V gene (reference sequence). Between the trimmed V and J ends, which lost 1 base and 8 bases, there was a span of 9 bases. CDR3 coding DNA: TGTGCCAGCAGCTTGTATACTGAGGGCTACACCTTC. Residues: CASSLYTEGYTF.

The sample holds a few counts of this clone. The chain uses TRBV29-1 and TRBJ2-1; TRBD2 matches at 7 bases. Unmatched junction bases numbered 11, after V lost 3 bases and J lost 6 bases. This CDR3 contains 15 residues. Germline-derived CDR1 and CDR2 are SQVTM and ANQGSEA. CDR3: CSVDLRGGRPNEQFF. CDR3 nucleotide sequence: TGCAGCGTTGATCTGCGTGGCGGGAGACCCAATGAGCAGTTCTTC.

This chain uses TRBV9 with TRBJ2-1; D might be TRBD1 (5 bases). CDR3 length equals 14 residues. The germline CDR1 and CDR2 sequences are SGDLS and YYNGEE. The V gene lost 4 bases and the J gene lost 8 bases, with 16 bases spanning the gap. The CDR3 sequence: CASSPRWGRDEQFF. In DNA form, the CDR3 reads TGTGCCAGCAGCCCAAGGTGGGGCCGCGATGAGCAGTTCTTC.

This clone was seen once. The V gene is TRBV9, the J gene TRBJ2-2; D not resolved. CDR3 length: 13 amino acids. With 0 bases removed from V and 4 bases from J, the gap between germline ends came to 4 bases. Looked up from germline, CDR1 is SGDLS and CDR2 is YYNGEE. In nucleotides, the CDR3 is TGTGCCAGCAGCGTAGGGCTCACCGGGGAGCTGTTTTTT. Protein: CASSVGLTGELFF.

The genes are TRBV28 and TRBJ1-5; no clear D. V was shortened by 2 bases and J by 8 bases, with 10 bases between the two germline ends. Germline V gene data show CDR1 as MDHEN and CDR2 as SYDVKM. The CDR3 runs to 13 residues. The CDR3 nucleotides are TGTGCCAGCAGTTTAGGTCTTTTCGAGCCCCAGCATTTT. It is translated as CASSLGLFEPQHF.

This chain connects TRBV28 to TRBJ2-5, with D unresolved. Germline V gene sequence: CDR1 MDHEN, CDR2 SYDVKM. The V gene lost 2 bases and the J gene lost 4 bases, with 14 bases spanning the gap. CDR3 size: 15 residues. CDR3 loop: CASSLAGSDGETQYF. CDR3 bases: TGTGCCAGCAGTTTAGCCGGGTCCGACGGAGAGACCCAGTACTTC.

The J gene is TRBJ2-1, the V gene TRBV9, with 9 bases fitting TRBD2. The junction had 8 bases not matched to a gene; V was cut back by 0 bases and J by 7 bases. CDR3 length: 16 residues. CDR1 is SGDLS and CDR2 is YYNGEE in the germline V gene. CDR3 amino acids: CASSVDGSGSGNEQFF. In DNA form, the CDR3 reads TGTGCCAGCAGCGTAGATGGTAGCGGGAGTGGAAATGAGCAGTTCTTC.

The rearrangement uses TRBV27 and TRBJ2-7; 11 bases fit TRBD1. Trimming at V came to 4 bases and at J to 5 bases, leaving 4 bases not matched to a gene. Germline CDR1 reads MNHEY; CDR2 reads SMNVEV (reference sequence). This CDR3 spans 14 amino acids. The CDR3 loop reads CASSSGQGANEQYF. The DNA for the CDR3 is TGTGCCAGCAGTTCAGGACAGGGGGCGAACGAGCAGTACTTC.

V gene TRBV7-9 combines with J gene TRBJ2-1; no clear D. The CDR3 is made up of 13 amino acids. In germline, CDR1 is SEHNR, CDR2 FQNEAQ (reference sequence). V was shortened by 8 bases and J by 5 bases, with 13 bases between the two germline ends. CDR3: CASVRTPDNEQFF. The CDR3 nucleotides are TGTGCCAGCGTCCGGACGCCTGACAATGAGCAGTTCTTC.

The chain combines TRBV7-8 with TRBJ2-1; TRBD2 matches at 11 bases. Unmatched junction bases numbered 4, after V lost 4 bases and J lost 5 bases. Germline CDR1 and CDR2: SGHVS and FQNEAQ. The length of the CDR3 is 15 residues. CDR3 bases: TGTGCCAGCAGCTCACAGGGACTAGCGGACAATGAGCAGTTCTTC. Amino acids: CASSSQGLADNEQFF. The variable domain in full, with the rest retrieved from reference TRBV7-8 and TRBJ2-1, is GAGVSQSPRYKVAKRGQDVALRCDPISGHVSLFWYQQALGQGPEFLTYFQNEAQLDKSGLPSDRFFAERPEGSVSTLKIQRTQQEDSAVYLCASSSQGLADNEQFFGPGTRLTVL.

The chain recombines TRBV6-4 with TRBJ2-5; the D gene is possibly TRBD1 (5 bases). V lost 3 bases to trimming and J lost 4 bases, with 24 bases between them. Germline CDR1 reads MRHNA; CDR2 reads SNTAGT. CDR3 length equals 18 residues. The CDR3 reads CASSERSRADRPVETQYF. CDR3 nucleotides: TGTGCCAGCAGTGAAAGGTCCAGAGCCGACAGACCGGTAGAGACCCAGTACTTC.